Sequencing of this T cell receptor (beta chain) was carried out in a study of blood T cells in healthy people across ages. Study findings and constraints: When set beside aged donors, long-lived donors presented more naive CD4+ cells and higher diversity.

Of note for this clonotype: Its target is not known.

The sample, around 9.9 milliliters of peripheral blood, was drawn from each donor. Primers used in a second PCR of about 6 to 11 cycles were a sample-barcoded 5' primer and a J-beta primer mix. TCRdb used MiXCR to reprocess the 5' RACE reads, holding one entry per CDR3 protein. Of roughly 2 million distinct CDR3 sequences in the sample, 40% to 55% were seen once. CDR3 length equals 15 residues. Germline V lookup: CDR1 LNHDA, CDR2 SQIVND (reference sequence). Trimming removed 3 bases at V and 8 bases at J, with 19 bases between. Sample: blood. The receptor was isolated from a woman in her forties in good health. V is TRBV19 and J is TRBJ1-2; D unresolved. The DNA of the CDR3 is TGTGCCAGTAGTATTGAAGGAGTCGTCCCTCTGGGCTACACCTTC. Protein product: CASSIEGVVPLGYTF. Supplemented by reference TRBV19 and TRBJ1-2, the full variable domain reads DGGITQSPKYLFRKEGQNVTLSCEQNLNHDAMYWYRQDPGQGLRLIYYSQIVNDFQKGDIAEGYSVSREKKESFPLTVTSAQKNPTAFYLCASSIEGVVPLGYTFGSGTRLTVV.